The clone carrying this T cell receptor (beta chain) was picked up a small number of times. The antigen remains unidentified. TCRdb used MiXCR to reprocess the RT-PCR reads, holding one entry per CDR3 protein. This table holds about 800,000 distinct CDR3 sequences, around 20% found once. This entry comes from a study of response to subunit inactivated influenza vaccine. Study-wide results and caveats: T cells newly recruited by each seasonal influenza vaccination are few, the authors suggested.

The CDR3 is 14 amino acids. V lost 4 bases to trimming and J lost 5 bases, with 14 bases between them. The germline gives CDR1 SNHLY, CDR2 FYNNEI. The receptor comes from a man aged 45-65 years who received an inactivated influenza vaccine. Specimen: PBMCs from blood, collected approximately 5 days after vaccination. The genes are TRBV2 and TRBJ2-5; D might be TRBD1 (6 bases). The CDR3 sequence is CASSGLGGGETQYF. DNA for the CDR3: TGTGCCAGCAGTGGTCTAGGGGGTGGCGAGACCCAGTACTTC.